One and the same sample provided the 7 T cell receptor beta chains below, sequenced in a study of T cell repertoires in cytomegalovirus infection. For these receptors, no antigen is known. TCRdb passed the reads through MiXCR, listing each CDR3 protein once. This table holds some 900,000 distinct CDR3 sequences, 30% to 35% found once. The sample consisted of cultured CD8+ T cells from PBMCs, taken from culture after CMV antigen stimulation. The source of these receptors is a human donor in good health (CMV status not recorded). Some clones in this sample may be carry-over from other donors' samples.

There are a few counts of this clonotype. The chain couples TRBV10-3 to TRBJ1-3; D uncertain. The V end was cut by 8 bases, the J end by 0 bases, with 32 bases between. The CDR3 covers 21 residues. In germline, CDR1 is ENHRY, CDR2 SYGVKD. The CDR3 DNA sequence: TGTGCCATCCAACGAAAACGCCAAATAGATTCGCGGCAAGACTCTGGAAACACCATATATTTT. It encodes CAIQRKRQIDSRQDSGNTIYF.

The chain recombines TRBV3-1 with TRBJ2-7; D not resolved. This CDR3 has 15 amino acids. Per germline, CDR1 LGHDT and CDR2 YNNKEL (reference sequence). The V end was cut by 0 bases, the J end by 2 bases, with 11 bases between. The CDR3 region is CASSQDWNTAYEQYF. The CDR3 bases are TGTGCCAGCAGCCAAGATTGGAATACCGCCTACGAGCAGTACTTC.

This clonotype appeared a few times. V usage is TRBV3-1 and J usage is TRBJ2-5; D might be TRBD2 (5 bases). The CDR3 length is 14 residues. Trimming shortened V by 4 bases and J by 5 bases, and 14 bases separated the two germline ends. Germline lookup yields CDR1 LGHDT and CDR2 YNNKEL (reference sequence). The DNA for the CDR3 is TGTGCCAGCAGCCTCGGGCCTCGGAGGGAGACCCAGTACTTC. It is translated as CASSLGPRRETQYF.

This sequence joins TRBV7-9 and TRBJ1-2; D is unclear. Trimming took 5 bases from V and 2 from J, leaving 12 bases between them. The CDR3 runs to 14 residues. Germline CDR1 reads SEHNR; CDR2 reads FQNEAQ (reference sequence). CDR3 sequence (DNA): TGTGCCAGCAGCCCGCCCCGGGCGAACTATGGCTACACCTTC. Translated: CASSPPRANYGYTF. Based on the CDR3 plus reference TRBV7-9 and TRBJ1-2, the full variable domain is DTGVSQNPRHKITKRGQNVTFRCDPISEHNRLYWYRQTLGQGPEFLTYFQNEAQLEKSRLLSDRFSAERPKGSFSTLEIQRTEQGDSAMYLCASSPPRANYGYTFGSGTRLTVV.

The V and J genes are TRBV9 and TRBJ2-1; 8 nucleotides agree with TRBD2. CDR3 length: 15 amino acids. V shed 3 bases and J 7 bases; nucleotides not matched to a gene: 9. In germline, CDR1 is SGDLS, CDR2 YYNGEE. CDR3 protein: CASSGGSGGTNEQFF. In DNA form, the CDR3 reads TGTGCCAGCAGCGGGGGGAGCGGGGGAACAAATGAGCAGTTCTTC.

This clonotype was recorded many times. J is TRBJ2-2 and V is TRBV2; the match to TRBD2 covers 8 bases. The CDR3 totals 14 residues. Germline lookup yields CDR1 SNHLY and CDR2 FYNNEI. With 10 bases clipped from V and 2 bases from J, the junction kept 6 bases outside the gene matches. CDR3 in amino acids: CATPAGVNTGELFF. CDR3 nucleotides: TGTGCCACCCCAGCGGGGGTCAACACCGGGGAGCTGTTTTTT.

The V call is TRBV20-1, the J call TRBJ2-7, with 9 positions matching TRBD1. The CDR3 sequence is 14 residues long. The V segment lost 1 base and the J segment 3 bases; nucleotides outside the gene matches: 4. Per the germline V gene, CDR1 is DFQATT and CDR2 is SNEGSKA (reference sequence). This CDR3 is CSARGGQGVYEQYF. In nucleotides, the CDR3 is TGCAGTGCTAGAGGGGGACAGGGAGTCTACGAGCAGTACTTC.